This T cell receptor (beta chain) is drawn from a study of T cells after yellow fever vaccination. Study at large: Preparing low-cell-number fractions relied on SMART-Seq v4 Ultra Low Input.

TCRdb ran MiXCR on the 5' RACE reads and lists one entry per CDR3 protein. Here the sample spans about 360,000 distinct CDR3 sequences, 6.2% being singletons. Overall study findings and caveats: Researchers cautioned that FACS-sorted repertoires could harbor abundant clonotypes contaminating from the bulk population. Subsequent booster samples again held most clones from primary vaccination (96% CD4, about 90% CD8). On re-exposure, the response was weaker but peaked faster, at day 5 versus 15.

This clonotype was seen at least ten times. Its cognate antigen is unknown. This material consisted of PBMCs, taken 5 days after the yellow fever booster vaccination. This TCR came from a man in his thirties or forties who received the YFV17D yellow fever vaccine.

The CDR3 is CASSQLRRSSYNEQFF. The CDR3, as DNA: TGTGCCAGCAGCCAACTCCGGAGGAGCTCCTACAATGAGCAGTTCTTC. V is TRBV6-5 and J is TRBJ2-1; D is perhaps TRBD2 (5 bases). This CDR3 comprises 16 residues. Deletions cut 6 bases from V and 0 bases from J, with 15 bases between. The germline V gene has CDR1 MNHEY and CDR2 SVGAGI.